This T cell receptor beta chain derives from a study of T cell responses to AZD1222 COVID-19 vaccine. Findings of the study overall: When two AZD1222 doses had been given, Spike-specific TCR breadth and depth rose.

With respect to this clone: What it recognizes is unknown.

Only in-frame clones appear in the TCRdb table, and some are missing; sequencing was by immunoSEQ multiplex PCR. This sample has roughly 81,000 clones, with about 87% found just once. Germline V lookup: CDR1 LGHDT, CDR2 YNNKEL (reference sequence). Trimming took off 4 bases at V and 4 bases at J, with 11 bases between the two ends. This CDR3 has 14 amino acids. This clonotype originated in an adult in good health. The sequencing used peripheral blood, collected on day 0 of AZD1222 vaccination. The V call is TRBV3-1 (or the pseudogene TRBV3-2), the J call TRBJ1-3, with no clear D. This chain's CDR3 is CASSLAVLGNTIYF. DNA for the CDR3: TGTGCCAGCAGCCTAGCCGTCCTCGGAAACACCATATATTTT.